Listed below are T cell receptor beta chains from one sample, sequenced in a study of T cells expressing NK-cell markers. Reprocessing the 5' RACE reads, TCRdb reports a single entry for every CDR3 protein and omits DNA. The ten top clones account for about 0.4%, within a sample of roughly 280,000 distinct CDR3 sequences. Sequencing was performed on blood T cells: a sorted CD56 or NKG2C T cell subset, CD4+ or CD8+ T cells, or bulk PBMC T cells (not recorded which). The source is a man aged 18 to 29 in good health. Both conserved end residues are part of each CDR3. The order of the fields is CDR3 protein, CDR3 length, V gene, J gene.

CDR3 protein: CASSYLDRRNTEAFF
CDR3 length: 15
V gene: TRBV6-5
J gene: TRBJ1-1

CDR3 protein: CAGTGQGLTETQYF
CDR3 length: 14
V gene: TRBV2
J gene: TRBJ2-5

CDR3 protein: CAKTDRAQPQHF
CDR3 length: 12
V gene: TRBV27
J gene: TRBJ1-5

CDR3 protein: CASSNPEAQYF
CDR3 length: 11
V gene: TRBV5-1
J gene: TRBJ2-3

CDR3 protein: CASSLDVLAGIYNEQFF
CDR3 length: 17
V gene: TRBV11-2
J gene: TRBJ2-1

CDR3 protein: CASSPTGSLTSPLHF
CDR3 length: 15
V gene: TRBV3-1
J gene: TRBJ1-6

CDR3 protein: CASSPKGLAGSNTGELFF
CDR3 length: 18
V gene: TRBV5-1
J gene: TRBJ2-2

CDR3 protein: CSVSPGLADYEQYF
CDR3 length: 14
V gene: TRBV29-1
J gene: TRBJ2-7

CDR3 protein: CASSLSAQLWMNTEAFF
CDR3 length: 17
V gene: TRBV11-1
J gene: TRBJ1-1

CDR3 protein: CSVRGKVSWETQYF
CDR3 length: 14
V gene: TRBV29-1
J gene: TRBJ2-5

CDR3 protein: CSVRRLAGAIEQFF
CDR3 length: 14
V gene: TRBV20-1
J gene: TRBJ2-1

CDR3 protein: CASKGTVSNQPQHF
CDR3 length: 14
V gene: TRBV6-1
J gene: TRBJ1-5

CDR3 protein: CASSPRWGEGTYEQYF
CDR3 length: 16
V gene: TRBV7-2
J gene: TRBJ2-7

CDR3 protein: CSARSDQPQHF
CDR3 length: 11
V gene: TRBV20-1
J gene: TRBJ1-5

CDR3 protein: CASSGSGSTDTQYF
CDR3 length: 14
V gene: TRBV7-8
J gene: TRBJ2-3

CDR3 protein: CASRPGTLHADTQYF
CDR3 length: 15
V gene: TRBV12-3/TRBV12-4
J gene: TRBJ2-3

CDR3 protein: CSVAVRAYEQYF
CDR3 length: 12
V gene: TRBV29-1
J gene: TRBJ2-7

CDR3 protein: CASSPHGTSGEANNEQFF
CDR3 length: 18
V gene: TRBV7-8
J gene: TRBJ2-1

CDR3 protein: CSATPTGGMETQYF
CDR3 length: 14
V gene: TRBV20-1
J gene: TRBJ2-5